This TCR beta chain was recovered during a study of stem cell transplantation in POMP-related autoinflammatory disease. Study-wide background: Before transplant: CD4+ naive skewing, low CD8+ proportions, reduced cytokine secretion.

Findings of the study overall: Fewer unique TRB V-J gene pairings were identified in patients with PRAID. PRAID patients trended toward lower TRB diversity and higher clonality in all analyzed T-cell subsets.

In the case of this clone: Its antigen is not known.

This table comes from immunoSEQ multiplex PCR, and its TCRdb copy is limited to in-frame clones, with some not included. Altogether approximately 2,100 clones are present, approximately 87% being singletons, with the ten largest covering around 20%. With V trimmed by 2 bases and J by 0 bases, 8 bases remained unmatched. CDR1 is SGHTA, CDR2 FQGTGA, per germline. This CDR3 region has 18 residues. The J gene is TRBJ2-1, the V gene TRBV7-3, with TRBD2 matching over 9 bases. This material consisted of Tregs from PBMCs, taken before stem cell transplantation. The source is a human donor with POMP-related autoinflammation and immune dysregulation (PRAID). The CDR3 nucleotides are TGTGCCAGCAGCTTAGAGTCTAGCGGGGCATTCTCCTACAATGAGCAGTTCTTC. As protein: CASSLESSGAFSYNEQFF.